This T cell receptor beta chain was profiled in a study of shared clonotypes between healthy human individuals. Clones were read by immunoSEQ multiplex PCR, and TCRdb kept only the in-frame ones, dropping some. The repertoire includes under 1,100,000 clones, approximately 78% of them detected once, and 0.55% to 0.7% sits in the top ten. This clone was detected once. A CD45RA+ naive subset and a CD45RA-negative memory subset were split from CD4+ cells. The CDR3 is made up of 16 amino acids. Germline CDR1 and CDR2: SEHNR and FQNEAQ (reference sequence). Germline trimming cut 1 base from V and 5 bases from J; bases unmatched to any gene: 8.

The chain recombines TRBV7-9 with TRBJ2-7, with 10 bases that match TRBD1. This TCR derives from a man aged 18 to 29 in good health. Some clones in this sample may be carry-over from other donors' samples. The sample comprised memory CD4+ T cells from PBMCs. As to subset: CD45RA-negative fraction. DNA of the CDR3: TGTGCCAGCAGCTTAGGGATGGGGGACAGGGGACACGAGCAGTACTTC. Its protein is CASSLGMGDRGHEQYF.